Below are 5 T cell receptor beta chains sequenced from a single sample in a study of CD8+ T cells in alopecia areata (dated by TCRdb to the late 2010s). Sample treatment or condition, as interpreted from the label and publication: oral pan-JAK inhibitor, 5-10 mg twice daily. Receptor libraries were prepared by the immunoSEQ multiplex PCR assay. RNA was extracted from all samples and reverse transcribed into cDNA, which served as template for TCR sequencing. The immuneACCESS repertoire file appears here via TCRdb, limited to in-frame rearrangements. These files lack a portion of the clones; in checked studies, under half of the deficit traces to unresolved V genes, and the cause of the others is not known. Recorded for this sample are roughly 100,000 clones; 85% to 90% of them occurred a single time. The ten largest clonotypes hold 11% of the sample. Sequences were derived from CD8+ T cells sorted from blood, sampled at approximately week 30, from a patient treated with tofacitinib. All receptors derive from a human donor with alopecia areata.

The V gene is TRBV5-1, the J gene TRBJ2-7; perhaps D is TRBD1 or TRBD2 (6 bases each). Germline V CDR1 and CDR2: SGHRS, YFSETQ. The CDR3 spans 13 residues. V lost 5 bases and J 2 bases, leaving 11 bases between the germline ends. The CDR3: CASSSGQPYEQYF. CDR3 in DNA: TGCGCCAGCAGTAGCGGACAGCCCTACGAGCAGTACTTC.

The V gene is TRBV11-2, the J gene TRBJ1-4, with D unresolved. Trimming cost V 1 base and J 7 bases, with 13 bases left between them. CDR3 length: 15 amino acids. Germline CDR1 is SGHAT and CDR2 is FQNNGV. The CDR3 coding sequence is TGTGCCAGCAGCTTAGGCACAGCATCAACTGAAAAACTGTTTTTT. Its translation is CASSLGTASTEKLFF.

The chain carries TRBV9 and TRBJ1-1; D may be TRBD1 (5 bases). The CDR3 consists of 14 residues. With 4 bases removed from V and 1 base from J, the gap between germline ends came to 11 bases. Germline CDR1 is SGDLS and CDR2 is YYNGEE. The chain's CDR3 is CASSSSGGNTEAFF. In nucleotides, the CDR3 is TGTGCCAGCAGCTCTTCGGGGGGGAACACTGAAGCTTTCTTT.

The rearrangement uses TRBV5-1 and TRBJ2-2; D not resolved. Germline CDR1 reads SGHRS; CDR2 reads YFSETQ. V was trimmed by 3 bases and J by 6 bases, leaving 12 bases between them. The CDR3 runs to 14 residues. CDR3 sequence (DNA): TGCGCCAGCAGCTCTGCTACATCGGCCGGGGAGCTGTTTTTT. Amino acids: CASSSATSAGELFF.

The chain employs TRBV29-1 and TRBJ2-6; TRBD1 agrees at 9 bases. The CDR3 is 17 residues long. Germline CDR1 is SQVTM and CDR2 is ANQGSEA. J was trimmed by 3 bases and V by 3 bases; bases with no gene match: 9. The CDR3 bases are TGCAGCGTTGATGGCGGGACAGGGAGGTATGGGGCCAACGTCCTGACTTTC. As protein: CSVDGGTGRYGANVLTF.